A selection of T cell receptor beta chains follows, all from one sample in a study of blood T cell repertoires in COVID-19. TCRdb's copy holds only in-frame clones and misses some; the assay was immunoSEQ multiplex PCR. Among fewer than 250,000 clones listed, about four fifths were seen once. Specimen: peripheral blood. Receptor source: a middle-aged woman with acute or convalescent COVID-19. Each CDR3 is given with its conserved first and last residue. Fields, in order: J gene, D gene, V gene, CDR3 protein, CDR3 DNA. D genes are given only for firm matches.

TRBJ1-1 | NA | TRBV6-2/TRBV6-3 | CASSYSTPKRGEAFF | TGTGCCAGCAGTTACTCGACCCCAAAAAGAGGTGAAGCTTTCTTT
TRBJ2-7 | NA | TRBV13 | CASSLEGLREGAGYEQYF | TGTGCCAGCAGCTTAGAGGGTCTCCGAGAAGGGGCTGGGTACGAGCAGTACTTC
TRBJ1-5 | TRBD1 | TRBV30 | CAWSRDREEPQHF | TGTGCCTGGAGTAGAGACAGGGAGGAGCCCCAGCATTTT
TRBJ2-3 | TRBD2 | TRBV30 | CAWSVTSGKGDTQYF | TGTGCCTGGAGTGTGACTAGCGGGAAGGGAGATACGCAGTATTTT
TRBJ2-1 | NA | TRBV5-5 | CASSLEGTGNEQFF | TGTGCCAGCAGCTTGGAGGGTACAGGGAATGAGCAGTTCTTC
TRBJ1-4 | TRBD1 | TRBV4-3 | CASSRGTGNTNEKLFF | TGCGCCAGCAGCCGAGGGACAGGAAACACTAATGAAAAACTGTTTTTT
TRBJ2-1 | NA | TRBV7-2 | CASSPGPRSYNEQFF | TGTGCCAGCAGCCCGGGTCCTCGCTCCTACAATGAGCAGTTCTTC
TRBJ2-4 | TRBD1 | TRBV6-7 | CASSLPDRAGIQYF | TGTGCCAGCAGTCTCCCGGACAGGGCTGGCATTCAGTACTTC
TRBJ2-7 | NA | TRBV11-1 | CASSLVNLAEEQYF | TGTGCCAGCAGCTTAGTTAACCTAGCTGAAGAGCAGTACTTC
TRBJ1-4 | TRBD1 | TRBV2 | CASAWTGAVGEKLFF | TGTGCCAGCGCCTGGACAGGGGCGGTAGGTGAAAAACTGTTTTTT
TRBJ1-2 | TRBD1 | TRBV3-1/TRBV3-2 | CASSLWDRTYGYTF | TGTGCCAGCAGCCTGTGGGACAGGACTTATGGCTACACCTTC
TRBJ2-3 | TRBD2 | TRBV12-5 | CASGLRPIAGLTDTQYF | TGTGCTAGTGGTCTGAGGCCTATAGCGGGCCTCACAGATACGCAGTATTTT
TRBJ2-7 | NA | TRBV7-9 | CASTGLANSYEQYF | TGTGCCAGCACAGGCCTAGCGAACTCCTACGAGCAGTACTTC
TRBJ1-6 | NA | TRBV3-1/TRBV3-2 | CASSQAGRGVSGSPLHF | TGTGCCAGCAGCCAAGCCGGGAGGGGGGTTAGCGGTTCACCCCTCCACTTT
TRBJ2-7 | NA | TRBV12-3/TRBV12-4 | CASSGGLNYEQYF | TGTGCCAGCAGTGGGGGACTGAACTACGAGCAGTACTTC
TRBJ1-1 | NA | TRBV3-1/TRBV3-2 | CASSQGGGNTEAFF | TGTGCCAGCAGCCAAGGGGGAGGGAACACTGAAGCTTTCTTT
TRBJ2-1 | TRBD2 | TRBV14 | CASSQQREGEQFF | TGTGCCAGCAGCCAACAAAGGGAGGGTGAGCAGTTCTTC
TRBJ2-1 | TRBD2 | TRBV5-8 | CASSRGTSGDYNEQFF | TGTGCCAGCAGCCGGGGGACTAGCGGGGATTACAATGAGCAGTTCTTC
TRBJ1-1 | NA | TRBV4-2 | CASSGTGFMNTEAFF | TGTGCCAGCAGCGGAACAGGCTTCATGAACACTGAAGCTTTCTTT
TRBJ1-1 | NA | TRBV6-2/TRBV6-3 | CASSYEDILNTEAFF | TGTGCCAGCAGTTACGAAGACATACTCAACACTGAAGCTTTCTTT
TRBJ1-5 | NA | TRBV10-3 | CAISESGGNSNQPQHF | TGTGCCATCAGTGAGTCTGGAGGGAATAGCAATCAGCCCCAGCATTTT
TRBJ2-7 | TRBD2 | TRBV19 | CASSPGLAGAVSYEQYF | TGTGCCAGTAGCCCGGGACTAGCGGGAGCGGTGTCCTACGAGCAGTACTTC
TRBJ2-1 | TRBD2 | TRBV4-3 | CASSQALGSGRVQQYNEQFF | TGCGCCAGCAGCCAAGCTCTGGGTAGCGGGAGGGTCCAACAATACAATGAGCAGTTCTTC
TRBJ1-3 | TRBD1 | TRBV12-5 | CASGFLRGPGNTIYF | TGTGCTAGTGGTTTTCTCAGGGGGCCTGGAAACACCATATATTTT